The 5 T cell receptor beta chains below come from one sample, sequenced in a study of shared clonotypes between healthy human individuals. Assay: immunoSEQ multiplex PCR; the TCRdb copy retains only in-frame clones and omits some. This table holds over a million clones, around 98% found once. The sequenced sample was naive CD4+ T cells sorted from blood. The subset denotes: CD45RA+ positively selected. The receptors originated from a man aged 25 to 40 in good health.

This chain joins TRBV9 and TRBJ2-2; 7 bases line up with TRBD1. The CDR3 is made up of 16 amino acids. Per germline, CDR1 SGDLS and CDR2 YYNGEE. With 1 base clipped from V and 6 bases from J, the junction kept 9 bases outside the gene matches. CDR3 loop: CASSVMSGTDAGELFF. DNA of the CDR3: TGTGCCAGCAGCGTAATGTCTGGGACAGATGCCGGGGAGCTGTTTTTT.

The chain links TRBV28 to TRBJ2-3; no clear D gene. The length of the CDR3 is 12 residues. V lost 8 bases to trimming and J lost 4 bases, with 10 bases between them. Germline V lookup: CDR1 MDHEN, CDR2 SYDVKM. CDR3 sequence reads: CASFGVADTQYF. The CDR3 nucleotides read TGTGCCAGCTTTGGGGTGGCAGATACGCAGTATTTT.

This chain connects TRBV19 to TRBJ2-3; 8 nucleotides align to TRBD1. The CDR3 consists of 15 residues. J lost 2 bases, V lost 4 bases, and 5 bases had no gene match. Germline-derived CDR1 and CDR2 are LNHDA and SQIVND (reference sequence). This chain's CDR3 is CASSTQDRDTDTQYF. CDR3 nucleotide sequence: TGTGCCAGTAGTACCCAGGACAGGGACACAGATACGCAGTATTTT.

This rearrangement joins TRBV7-2 to TRBJ2-7; D might be TRBD2 (5 bases). V lost 4 bases and J 3 bases, leaving 16 bases between the germline ends. The CDR3 spans 15 residues. Per the germline V gene, CDR1 is SGHTA and CDR2 is FQGNSA. CDR3 in amino acids: CASSSGRADVYEQYF. The CDR3 region has the DNA TGTGCCAGCAGCTCGGGTCGAGCGGATGTCTACGAGCAGTACTTC.

This chain links TRBV2 with TRBJ2-1; 7 bases line up with TRBD2. The ends lost 0 bases at V and 5 bases at J; junction bases unmatched: 7. The germline V gene has CDR1 SNHLY and CDR2 FYNNEI. The CDR3 runs to 16 residues. CDR3 coding DNA: TGTGCCAGCAGTGAAGCTAAGGCTAGCGGACACAATGAGCAGTTCTTC. Its protein product is CASSEAKASGHNEQFF.